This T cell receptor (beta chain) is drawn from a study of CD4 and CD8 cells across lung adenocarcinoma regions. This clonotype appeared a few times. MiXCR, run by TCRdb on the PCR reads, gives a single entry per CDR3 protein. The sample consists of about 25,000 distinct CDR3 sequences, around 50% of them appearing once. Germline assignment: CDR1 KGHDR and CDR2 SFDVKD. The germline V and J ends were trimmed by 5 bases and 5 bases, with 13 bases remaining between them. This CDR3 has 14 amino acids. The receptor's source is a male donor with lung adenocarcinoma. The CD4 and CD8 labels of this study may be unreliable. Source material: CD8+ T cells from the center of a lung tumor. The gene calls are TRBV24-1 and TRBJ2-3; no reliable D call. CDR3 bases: TGTGCCACCAGTGCCTATGGTGGGGAAGATACGCAGTATTTT. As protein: CATSAYGGEDTQYF.